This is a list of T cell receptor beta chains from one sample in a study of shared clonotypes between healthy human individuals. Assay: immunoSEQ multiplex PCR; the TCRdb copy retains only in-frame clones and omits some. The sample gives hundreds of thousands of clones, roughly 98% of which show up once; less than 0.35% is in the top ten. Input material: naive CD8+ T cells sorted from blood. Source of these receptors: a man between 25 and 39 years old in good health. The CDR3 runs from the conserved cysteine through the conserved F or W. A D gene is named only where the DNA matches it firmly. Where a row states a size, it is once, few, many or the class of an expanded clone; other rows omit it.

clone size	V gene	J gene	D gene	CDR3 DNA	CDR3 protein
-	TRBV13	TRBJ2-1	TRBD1	TGTGCCAGCAGCTCGGCCCTCGGACAGGGGGGGTACAATGAGCAGTTCTTC	CASSSALGQGGYNEQFF
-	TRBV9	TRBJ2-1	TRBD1	TGTGCCAGCAGCGTAGCCCCGACAGGGATAGCCTACAATGAGCAGTTCTTC	CASSVAPTGIAYNEQFF
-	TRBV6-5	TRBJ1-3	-	TGTGCCAGCACATTGACCCACTACTCTGGAAACACCATATATTTT	CASTLTHYSGNTIYF
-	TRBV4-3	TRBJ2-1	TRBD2	TGCGCCAGCAGCCAAACTCAACTTAGCGGGAGAGAGAATGAGCAGTTCTTC	CASSQTQLSGRENEQFF
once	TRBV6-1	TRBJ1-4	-	TGTGCCAGCAATGCCTGGGGGATTAATGAAAAACTGTTTTTT	CASNAWGINEKLFF
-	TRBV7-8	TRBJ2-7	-	TGTGCCAGCAGCTTAGAGGTCAGTCAGTCCTACGAGCAGTACTTC	CASSLEVSQSYEQYF
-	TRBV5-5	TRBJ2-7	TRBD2	TGTGCCAGCAGCTTGGAACTAGCGGGAGACGAGCAGTACTTC	CASSLELAGDEQYF
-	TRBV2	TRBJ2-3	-	TGTGCCAGCAAGGGGTGGTCTGGGGAGGCAGATACGCAGTATTTT	CASKGWSGEADTQYF
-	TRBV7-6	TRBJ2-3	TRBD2	TGTGCCAGCAGCGTATCTAGCGGGAGTCTCACAGATACGCAGTATTTT	CASSVSSGSLTDTQYF
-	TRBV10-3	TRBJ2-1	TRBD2	TGTGCCATCAGCGAGCGGGAGGGCCCCAACAATGAGCAGTTCTTC	CAISEREGPNNEQFF
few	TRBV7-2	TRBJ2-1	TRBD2	TGTGCCAGCAGCTTTAGCGGGAGGGCCTACAATGAGCAGTTCTTC	CASSFSGRAYNEQFF
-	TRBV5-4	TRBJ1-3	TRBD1	TGTGCCAGCAGCCAGGGGGGGAGCGCCATATATTTT	CASSQGGSAIYF
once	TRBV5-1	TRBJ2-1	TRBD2	TGCGCCAGCAGCTTGGTACCTAGCGGGAGGGTAGATGAGCAGTTCTTC	CASSLVPSGRVDEQFF
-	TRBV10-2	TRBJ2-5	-	TGCGCCAGCAGTGATCGGTCCAGGGAACAAGAGACCCAGTACTTC	CASSDRSREQETQYF
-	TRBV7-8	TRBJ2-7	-	TGTGCCAGCAGCTTAGCAGTTAGACTTCTTCCCTACGAGCAGTACTTC	CASSLAVRLLPYEQYF
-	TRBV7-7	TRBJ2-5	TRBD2	TGTGCTAGCAGCTTAGGGTTAGCGGGAGATGGAGAGACCCAGTACTTC	CASSLGLAGDGETQYF
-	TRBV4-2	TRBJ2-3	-	TGTGCCAGCAGCCAGTATTCTAGCGTGATAGATACGCAGTATTTT	CASSQYSSVIDTQYF
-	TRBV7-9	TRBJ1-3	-	TGTGCCAGCAGCTCTAAAAATGCTGGCTCTGGAAACACCATATATTTT	CASSSKNAGSGNTIYF
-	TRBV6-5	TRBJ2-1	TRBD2	TGTGCCAGCAGTCCCTCTAGCGGGGTGATCAATGAGCAGTTCTTC	CASSPSSGVINEQFF
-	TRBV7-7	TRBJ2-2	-	TGTGCCAGCAGCTTAGGCGGGACGTCGATCACCGGGGAGCTGTTTTTT	CASSLGGTSITGELFF
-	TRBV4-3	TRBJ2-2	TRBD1	TGCGCCAGCAGCCCCGGGACAGGGGGCAAGGACGGGGAGCTGTTTTTT	CASSPGTGGKDGELFF
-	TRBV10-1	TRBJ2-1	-	TGCGCCAGCAGTGAGATAGGGGGAGAGCAGTTCTTC	CASSEIGGEQFF
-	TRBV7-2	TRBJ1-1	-	TGTGCCAGCAGCCTAAGACAGTCACGAATCGAAGCTTTCTTT	CASSLRQSRIEAFF
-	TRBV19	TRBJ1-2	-	TGTGCCAGTAGTATAGATCCGGGGTATGGCTACACCTTC	CASSIDPGYGYTF
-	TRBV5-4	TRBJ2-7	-	TGTGCCAGCAGCTTGTTTAGCTTAACCCAGGAGTACTTC	CASSLFSLTQEYF
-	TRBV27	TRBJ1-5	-	TGTGCCAGCAGTTTAGAGGGTTTTCGCAATCAGCCCCAGCATTTT	CASSLEGFRNQPQHF
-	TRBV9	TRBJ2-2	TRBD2	TGTGCCAGCAGCGTAGTGGGGAGAGCGGGAGGCAGCGGGGAGCTGTTTTTT	CASSVVGRAGGSGELFF
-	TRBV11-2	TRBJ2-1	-	TGTGCCAGCAGCTTACAGGGAAATGAGCAGTTCTTC	CASSLQGNEQFF
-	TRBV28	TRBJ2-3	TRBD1	TGTGCCAGCAGTACTCTAGGGACAGGGATGGATACGCAGTATTTT	CASSTLGTGMDTQYF
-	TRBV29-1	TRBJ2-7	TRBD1	TGCAGCGTTGTACGGACAGGGGATTACTACGAGCAGTACTTC	CSVVRTGDYYEQYF
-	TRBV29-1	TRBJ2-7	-	TGCAGCGTTGAAGTGGGGGGCTACGAGCAGTACTTC	CSVEVGGYEQYF